This T cell receptor (beta chain) was captured by sequencing in a study of long-term antiretroviral therapy in people with HIV. Study-level points and caveats: Nothing was known about ART adherence, viral resistance or changes in therapy. Post-ART, diversity grew, though it stayed under transplant donor control levels.

There were 1-10 million cryopreserved PBMC in the samples before DNA extraction. On this clone itself: Its antigen is undetermined. Other DNA sequences in the same sample also yield this CDR3.

The CDR3 spans 13 residues. Looked up from germline, CDR1 is SGDLS and CDR2 is YYNGEE. The ends were cut back, 2 bases at V and 5 bases at J, with 10 bases in the middle. Survey-level resolution applied to immunoSEQ assay v3.0. Sequenced by immunoSEQ multiplex PCR; TCRdb stores in-frame clones only, minus some. The sample lists 15,000 to 20,000 clones; around 84% were seen once. This sample comprised unsorted PBMCs, obtained 0.1 years before starting antiretroviral therapy. The chain employs TRBV9 and TRBJ2-5; D is perhaps TRBD2 (6 bases). This clonotype was obtained from a man between 18 and 35 years old with HIV. CDR3 nucleotides: TGTGCCAGCAGCGTCGGTGGGGGGGAGACCCAGTACTTC. Translated, it gives CASSVGGGETQYF.